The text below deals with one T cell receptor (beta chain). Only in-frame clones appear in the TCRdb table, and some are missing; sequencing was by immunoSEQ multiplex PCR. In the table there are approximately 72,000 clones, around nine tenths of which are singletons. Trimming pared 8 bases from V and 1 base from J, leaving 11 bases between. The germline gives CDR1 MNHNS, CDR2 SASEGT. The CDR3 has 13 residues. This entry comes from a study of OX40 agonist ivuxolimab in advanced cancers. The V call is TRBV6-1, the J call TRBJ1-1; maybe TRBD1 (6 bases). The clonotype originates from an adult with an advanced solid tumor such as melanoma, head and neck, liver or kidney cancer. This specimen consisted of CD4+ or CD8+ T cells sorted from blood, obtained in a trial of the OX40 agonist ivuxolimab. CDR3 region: CASGGQRNTEAFF. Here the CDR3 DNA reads TGTGCCAGCGGAGGACAGAGGAACACTGAAGCTTTCTTT.